A selection of T cell receptor beta chains follows, all from one sample in a study of blood T cell repertoires in COVID-19. This table comes from immunoSEQ multiplex PCR, and its TCRdb copy is limited to in-frame clones, with some not included. In the table there are approximately 94,000 clones, 90% to 95% of which are singletons. The sequencing input was peripheral blood. The receptors derive from a man between 45 and 60 years old with active COVID-19. Each CDR3 is given with its conserved first and last residue. The D gene is left open where the match is weak. Some rows mark clone size as missing; the rest say once, few, many or name a class of expanded clone.

D gene,V gene,clone size,J gene,CDR3 DNA,CDR3 protein
NA,TRBV3-1/TRBV3-2,once,TRBJ2-2,TGTGCCAGCAGCCAAGTCGACGGGAGAGGAACCGGGGAGCTGTTTTTT,CASSQVDGRGTGELFF
NA,TRBV24-1,NA,TRBJ2-3,TGTGCCACCACAAACCCGCTTACTTTCACAGATACGCAGTATTTT,CATTNPLTFTDTQYF
NA,TRBV25-1,NA,TRBJ1-2,TGTGCCAGCATGAACAGGGCTGATGGCTACACCTTC,CASMNRADGYTF
TRBD1,TRBV29-1,once,TRBJ2-1,TGCAGCGTGGGACAGGTAGACAATGAGCAGTTCTTC,CSVGQVDNEQFF
TRBD1,TRBV30,NA,TRBJ1-5,TGTGCCTGGTATCGAGGGGGCCTCGGCAGCAATCAGCCCCAGCATTTT,CAWYRGGLGSNQPQHF
TRBD1,TRBV3-1/TRBV3-2,NA,TRBJ1-4,TGTGCCAGCAGGGCAGGGGGGCGGAATGAAAAACTGTTTTTT,CASRAGGRNEKLFF
TRBD1,TRBV5-4,NA,TRBJ2-3,TGTGCCAGCAGCTTGGGACAGGGGGAGAGAGATACGCAGTATTTT,CASSLGQGERDTQYF
TRBD1,TRBV10-1,NA,TRBJ1-1,TGCGCCAGCAGTAAACCGGGACAGGTGAACACTGAAGCTTTCTTT,CASSKPGQVNTEAFF
TRBD1,TRBV5-1,NA,TRBJ1-2,TGCGCCAGCAGCTCGACAGGGAACTATGGCTACACCTTC,CASSSTGNYGYTF
TRBD1,TRBV28,NA,TRBJ2-7,TGTGCCAGCAATCTGGACAGGGGATACGAGCAGTACTTC,CASNLDRGYEQYF
TRBD2,TRBV7-9,once,TRBJ2-3,TGTGCCAGCACCGGGGGGGGCAGCACAGATACGCAGTATTTT,CASTGGGSTDTQYF
NA,TRBV12-2,NA,TRBJ1-1,TGTGCAAGTCGCTTAGTCGGGACAGCTCATTCGGCCACTGAAGCTTTCTTT,CASRLVGTAHSATEAFF
NA,TRBV7-9,NA,TRBJ1-2,TGTGCCAGCAGCCCAGGGACAATGGTGAACTATGGCTACACCTTC,CASSPGTMVNYGYTF
TRBD2,TRBV2,NA,TRBJ2-5,TGTGCCAGCAGTGGGCTAGCGGGGCGTCAAGAGACCCAGTACTTC,CASSGLAGRQETQYF
TRBD2,TRBV10-2,NA,TRBJ2-2,TGCGCCAGCAGTGAGCCTGCGGGGGGTACCGGGGAGCTGTTTTTT,CASSEPAGGTGELFF
TRBD2,TRBV24-1,NA,TRBJ2-3,TGTGCCACCAGTGACGAAACTAGCGGGAGCACAGATACGCAGTATTTT,CATSDETSGSTDTQYF
NA,TRBV15,NA,TRBJ2-3,TGTGCCACCAGCAGAGATTTAGGCGGAACCACAGATACGCAGTATTTT,CATSRDLGGTTDTQYF
TRBD1,TRBV6-1,NA,TRBJ1-1,TGTGCCAGCAGTGAGAGAGGGACAGGGGATGAAGCTTTCTTT,CASSERGTGDEAFF
NA,TRBV7-3,NA,TRBJ1-2,TGTGCCAGCAGCTTTGGTTCGTCAACAGATGGCTACACCTTC,CASSFGSSTDGYTF
NA,TRBV7-9,NA,TRBJ2-5,TGTGCCAGCAGCTTAGGTATAGAGACCCAGTACTTC,CASSLGIETQYF